The 2 T cell receptor beta chains reported below all come from one sample, sequenced in a study of blood T cells in healthy people across ages. A second PCR, run for about 7 to 11 cycles, used a sample-barcoded 5' primer plus a J-beta primer mix. TCRdb reanalysed the 5' RACE reads using MiXCR and keeps one entry per CDR3 protein. The sample contains roughly 500,000 distinct CDR3 sequences, 25% to 30% of which appear only once. The sample consisted of blood. The receptors were sampled from a woman between 70 and 85 years old in good health.

A note on this clonotype: A much larger clone differs by one base, so this may be a read error. The chain is built from TRBV7-2 and TRBJ2-2, with D possibly matching TRBD2 (5 bases). Germline V CDR1 and CDR2: SGHTA, FQGNSA. The CDR3 has 12 residues. This CDR3 reads CASSLGSGELLF. The CDR3 nucleotides read TGTGCCAGCAGCTTAGGCTCCGGGGAGCTGCTTTTT. The full variable domain, rest sourced from reference TRBV7-2 and TRBJ2-2, is GAGVSQSPSNKVTEKGKDVELRCDPISGHTALYWYRQSLGQGLEFLIYFQGNSAPDKSGLPSDRFSAERTGGSVSTLTIQRTQQEDSAVYLCASSLGSGELLFGEGSRLTVL.

This chain connects TRBV20-1 to TRBJ2-1; 9 nucleotides agree with TRBD2. The CDR3 sequence is 15 residues long. Trimming cost V 4 bases and J 0 bases; bases outside gene matches: 4. Germline V gives CDR1 DFQATT, CDR2 SNEGSKA (reference sequence). This CDR3 reads CSAISGGGSYNEQFF. The CDR3 coding sequence is TGCAGTGCTATTAGCGGGGGAGGCTCCTACAATGAGCAGTTCTTC.